This TCR beta chain was documented in a study of shared clonotypes between healthy human individuals. Findings and caveats of the study: Depth of sequencing was expected to influence donor clonotype sharing.

The donor cohort consisted entirely of Caucasian adults residing in Nashville, Tennessee. CD45RA-negative memory and CD45RA+ naive subsets were split from the CD4+ cells. V was cut by 5 bases and J by 3 bases, with 17 bases left in between. The CDR3 spans 16 residues. Germline V gene lookup returns CDR1 LNHDA and CDR2 SQIVND (reference sequence). As regards this clone: Antigen unknown.

Generated by immunoSEQ multiplex PCR, the TCRdb table keeps only in-frame clones and is missing some. In the table there are about a million clones, roughly 80% of which are singletons. The gene calls are TRBV19 and TRBJ1-5, with D unresolved. Sequencing input: memory CD4+ T cells from PBMCs. Subset defined: CD45RA-negative fraction. The receptor's source is a man aged 18 to 29 in good health. Some clones in this sample may be carry-over from other donors' samples. CDR3 DNA sequence: TGTGCCAGTAGTCCCCAAGACCGGCTCCCCAATCAGCCCCAGCATTTT. This codes for CASSPQDRLPNQPQHF.